This T cell receptor (beta chain) was identified during a study of beta chain features in type 1 diabetes. On this clone: Its antigen is unidentified.

Study results and limitations: Across all four CD4+ subsets, people with type 1 diabetes showed modestly shorter TCRB CDR3s.

The CDR3 is made up of 14 amino acids. Per germline, CDR1 GTSNPN and CDR2 SVGIG (reference sequence). The germline V and J ends were trimmed by 0 bases and 5 bases, with 13 bases remaining between them. The entirety of the isolated RNA underwent reverse transcription, so expressed TCRB transcripts were sequenced. Measured with immunoSEQ multiplex PCR; TCRdb has only the in-frame clones, and not every one. The sample consists of about 660,000 clones, 11% to 15% of them appearing once. The receptor comes from a man aged 18 to 29 with type 1 diabetes. The specimen was naive CD4+ T cells from blood. This chain links TRBV30 with TRBJ2-5, with a tentative D call TRBD2 (6 bases). CDR3 DNA sequence: TGTGCCTGGAGTGTGAAGGGAGGCCGGGAGACCCAGTACTTC. This encodes CAWSVKGGRETQYF.